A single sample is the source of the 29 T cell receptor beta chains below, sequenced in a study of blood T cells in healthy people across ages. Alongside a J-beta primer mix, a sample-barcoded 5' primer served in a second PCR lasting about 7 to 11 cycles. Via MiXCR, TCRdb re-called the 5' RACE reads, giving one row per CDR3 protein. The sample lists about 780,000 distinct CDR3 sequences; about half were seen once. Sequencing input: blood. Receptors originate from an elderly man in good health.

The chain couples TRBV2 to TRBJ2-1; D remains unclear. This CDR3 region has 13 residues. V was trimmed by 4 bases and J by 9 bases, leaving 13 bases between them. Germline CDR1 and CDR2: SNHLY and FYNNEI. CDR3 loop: CASSVDSFGEQFF. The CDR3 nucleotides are TGTGCCAGCAGTGTAGACTCCTTTGGTGAGCAGTTCTTC.

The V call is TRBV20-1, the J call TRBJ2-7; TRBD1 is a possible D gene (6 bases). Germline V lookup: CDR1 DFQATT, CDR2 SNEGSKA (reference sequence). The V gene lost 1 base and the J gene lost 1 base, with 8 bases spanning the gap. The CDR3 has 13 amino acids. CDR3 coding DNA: TGCAGTGCTAGAGGGCAGGGGTCCTACGAGCAGTACTTC. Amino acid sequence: CSARGQGSYEQYF.

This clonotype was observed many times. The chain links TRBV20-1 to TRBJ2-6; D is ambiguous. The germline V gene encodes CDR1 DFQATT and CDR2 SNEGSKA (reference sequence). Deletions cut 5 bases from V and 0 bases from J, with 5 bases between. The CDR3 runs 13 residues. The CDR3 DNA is TGCAGTGCTCGCGCCTCTGGGGCCAACGTCCTGACTTTC. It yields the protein CSARASGANVLTF.

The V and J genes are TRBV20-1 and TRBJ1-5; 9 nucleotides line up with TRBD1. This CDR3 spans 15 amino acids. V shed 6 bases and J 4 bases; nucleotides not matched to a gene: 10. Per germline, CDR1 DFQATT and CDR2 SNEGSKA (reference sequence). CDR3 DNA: TGCAGTGCCCAATCCGGGACAGGGACGAATCAGCCCCAGCATTTT. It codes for CSAQSGTGTNQPQHF.

The CDR3 protein is CASSFDRISIYGYTF. Here the CDR3 DNA reads TGTGCCAGCAGTTTCGACAGGATAAGTATCTATGGCTACACCTTC. J is TRBJ1-2 and V is TRBV27, with D perhaps TRBD1 (6 bases). Trimming left V 3 bases short and J 4 bases short, with 15 bases between. Per the germline V gene, CDR1 is MNHEY and CDR2 is SMNVEV (reference sequence). The CDR3 covers 15 residues.

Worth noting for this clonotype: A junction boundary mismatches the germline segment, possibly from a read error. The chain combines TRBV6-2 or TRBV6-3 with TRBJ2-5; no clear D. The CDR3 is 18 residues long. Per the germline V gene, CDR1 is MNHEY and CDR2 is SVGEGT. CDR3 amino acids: CASSYSIGHLGVDETQNF. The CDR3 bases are TGTGCCAGCAGTTACTCGATAGGTCACCTCGGAGTGGATGAGACCCAGAACTTC.

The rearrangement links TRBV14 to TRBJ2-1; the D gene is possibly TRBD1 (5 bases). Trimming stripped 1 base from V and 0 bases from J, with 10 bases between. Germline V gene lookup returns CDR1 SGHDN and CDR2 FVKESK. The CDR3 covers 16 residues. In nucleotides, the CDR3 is TGTGCCAGCAGCCAAGGACAGATAAGCTCCTACAATGAGCAGTTCTTC. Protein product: CASSQGQISSYNEQFF.

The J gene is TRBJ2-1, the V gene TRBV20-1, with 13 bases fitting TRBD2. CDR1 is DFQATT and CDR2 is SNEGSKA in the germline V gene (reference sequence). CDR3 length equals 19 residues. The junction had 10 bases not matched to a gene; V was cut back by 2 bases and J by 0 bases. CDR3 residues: CSARMGTSGIMSSYNEQFF. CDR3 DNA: TGCAGTGCTAGAATGGGGACTAGCGGGATAATGAGCTCCTACAATGAGCAGTTCTTC.

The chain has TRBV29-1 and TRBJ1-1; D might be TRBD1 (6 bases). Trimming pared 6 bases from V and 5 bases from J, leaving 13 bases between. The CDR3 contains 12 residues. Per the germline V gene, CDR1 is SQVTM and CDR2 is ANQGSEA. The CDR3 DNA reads TGCAGCGTCCAGGGGTCTTCGACTGAAGCTTTCTTT. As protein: CSVQGSSTEAFF.

This CDR3 is CASSLTGSGARGDEQFF. DNA for the CDR3: TGTGCCAGCAGCTTAACAGGTAGCGGGGCCAGAGGGGATGAGCAGTTCTTC. The J gene is TRBJ2-1, the V gene TRBV5-5, with 8 bases identical to TRBD2. CDR1 is SGHKS, CDR2 YYEKEE, per germline (reference sequence). V lost 2 bases and J lost 8; bases outside the gene matches: 15. The CDR3 sequence is 17 residues long. Drawing the rest from reference TRBV5-5 and TRBJ2-1, the complete variable domain is DAGVTQSPTHLIKTRGQQVTLRCSPISGHKSVSWYQQVLGQGPQFIFQYYEKEERGRGNFPDRFSARQFPNYSSELNVNALLLGDSALYLCASSLTGSGARGDEQFFGPGTRLTVL.

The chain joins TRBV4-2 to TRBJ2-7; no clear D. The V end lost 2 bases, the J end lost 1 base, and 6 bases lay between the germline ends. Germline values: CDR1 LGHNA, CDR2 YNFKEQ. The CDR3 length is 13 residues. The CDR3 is CASSQRVSYEQYF. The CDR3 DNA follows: TGTGCCAGCAGCCAAAGGGTTTCCTACGAGCAGTACTTC.

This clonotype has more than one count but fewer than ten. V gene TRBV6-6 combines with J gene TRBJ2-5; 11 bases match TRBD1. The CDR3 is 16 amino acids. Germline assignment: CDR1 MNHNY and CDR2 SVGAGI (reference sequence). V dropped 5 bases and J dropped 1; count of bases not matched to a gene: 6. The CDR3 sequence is CASSDRDRGFQETQYF. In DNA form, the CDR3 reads TGTGCCAGCAGTGACCGGGACAGGGGGTTCCAAGAGACCCAGTACTTC.

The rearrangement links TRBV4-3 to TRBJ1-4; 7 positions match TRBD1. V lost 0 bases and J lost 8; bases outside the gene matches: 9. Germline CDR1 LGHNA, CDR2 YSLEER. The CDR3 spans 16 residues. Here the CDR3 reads CASSQDPGGRGEKLFF. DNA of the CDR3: TGCGCCAGCAGCCAAGACCCAGGGGGAAGGGGAGAAAAACTGTTTTTT.

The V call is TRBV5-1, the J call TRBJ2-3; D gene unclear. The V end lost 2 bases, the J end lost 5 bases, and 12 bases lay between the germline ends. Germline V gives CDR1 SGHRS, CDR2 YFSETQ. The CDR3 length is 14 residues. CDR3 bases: TGCGCCAGCAGCTTCGATCCGGGCGGAGATACGCAGTATTTT. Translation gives CASSFDPGGDTQYF. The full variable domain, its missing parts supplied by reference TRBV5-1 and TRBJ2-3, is KAGVTQTPRYLIKTRGQQVTLSCSPISGHRSVSWYQQTPGQGLQFLFEYFSETQRNKGNFPGRFSGRQFSNSRSEMNVSTLELGDSALYLCASSFDPGGDTQYFGPGTRLTVL.

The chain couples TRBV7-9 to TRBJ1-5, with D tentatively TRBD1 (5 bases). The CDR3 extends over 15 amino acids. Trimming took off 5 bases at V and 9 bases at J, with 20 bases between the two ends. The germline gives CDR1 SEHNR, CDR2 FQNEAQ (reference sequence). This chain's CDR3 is CASSPVAGENTPQHF. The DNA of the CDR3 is TGTGCCAGCAGCCCCGTCGCGGGGGAGAATACGCCCCAGCATTTT.

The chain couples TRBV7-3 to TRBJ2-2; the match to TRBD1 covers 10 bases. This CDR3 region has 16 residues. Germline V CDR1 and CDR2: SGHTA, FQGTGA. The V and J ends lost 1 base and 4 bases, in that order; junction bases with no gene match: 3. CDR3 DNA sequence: TGTGCCAGCAGCTTAAAATGGGACAGGGGCACCGGGGAGCTGTTTTTT. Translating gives CASSLKWDRGTGELFF.

The CDR3 loop is CSVYRGTGELFF. In DNA form, the CDR3 reads TGCAGCGTTTACAGGGGAACCGGGGAGCTGTTTTTT. The chain combines TRBV29-1 with TRBJ2-2; TRBD1 aligns across 7 bases. After removal of 5 bases from V and 5 bases from J, the junction contained 2 bases not matched to a gene. Germline CDR1 and CDR2: SQVTM and ANQGSEA. There are 12 residues in the CDR3.

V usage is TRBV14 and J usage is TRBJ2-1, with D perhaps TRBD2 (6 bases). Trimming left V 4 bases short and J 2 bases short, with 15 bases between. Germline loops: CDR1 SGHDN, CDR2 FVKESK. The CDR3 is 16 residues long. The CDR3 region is CASSPPEGLTYNEQFF. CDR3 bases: TGTGCCAGCAGCCCACCGGAGGGCCTAACCTACAATGAGCAGTTCTTC.

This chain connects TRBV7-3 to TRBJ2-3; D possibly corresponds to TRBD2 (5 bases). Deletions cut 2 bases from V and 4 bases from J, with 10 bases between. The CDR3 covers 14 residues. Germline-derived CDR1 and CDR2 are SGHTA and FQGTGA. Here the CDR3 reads CASSLDGEPDTQYF. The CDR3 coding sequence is TGTGCCAGCAGCTTAGACGGGGAGCCAGATACGCAGTATTTT. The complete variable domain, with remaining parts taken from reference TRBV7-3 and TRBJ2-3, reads GAGVSQTPSNKVTEKGKYVELRCDPISGHTALYWYRQSLGQGPEFLIYFQGTGAADDSGLPNDRFFAVRPEGSVSTLKIQRTERGDSAVYLCASSLDGEPDTQYFGPGTRLTVL.

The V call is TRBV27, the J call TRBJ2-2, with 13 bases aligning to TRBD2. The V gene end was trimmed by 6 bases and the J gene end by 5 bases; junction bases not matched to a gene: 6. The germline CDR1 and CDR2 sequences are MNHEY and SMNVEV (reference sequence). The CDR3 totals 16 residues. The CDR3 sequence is CASSRRLAGGTGELFF. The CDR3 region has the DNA TGTGCCAGCAGCCGCCGACTAGCGGGAGGAACCGGGGAGCTGTTTTTT.

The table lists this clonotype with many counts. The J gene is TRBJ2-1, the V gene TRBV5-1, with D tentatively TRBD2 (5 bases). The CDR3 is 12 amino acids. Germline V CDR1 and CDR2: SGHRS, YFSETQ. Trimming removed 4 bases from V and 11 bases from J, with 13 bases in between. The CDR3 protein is CASSLIAWKQFF. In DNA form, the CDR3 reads TGCGCCAGCAGCCTGATAGCGTGGAAGCAGTTCTTC. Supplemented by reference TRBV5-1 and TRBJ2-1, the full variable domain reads KAGVTQTPRYLIKTRGQQVTLSCSPISGHRSVSWYQQTPGQGLQFLFEYFSETQRNKGNFPGRFSGRQFSNSRSEMNVSTLELGDSALYLCASSLIAWKQFFGPGTRLTVL.

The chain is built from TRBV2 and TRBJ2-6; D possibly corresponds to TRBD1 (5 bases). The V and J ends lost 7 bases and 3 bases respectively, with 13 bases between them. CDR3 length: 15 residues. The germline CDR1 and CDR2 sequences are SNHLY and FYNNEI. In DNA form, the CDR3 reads TGTGCCAGCATGCAGGGTGTAGTTGGGGCCAACGTCCTGACTTTC. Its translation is CASMQGVVGANVLTF.

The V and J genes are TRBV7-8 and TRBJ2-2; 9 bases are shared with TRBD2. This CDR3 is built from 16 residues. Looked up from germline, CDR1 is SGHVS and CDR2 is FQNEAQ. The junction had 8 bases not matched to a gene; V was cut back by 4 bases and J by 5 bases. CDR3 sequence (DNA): TGTGCCAGCAGCTCCTTGCGGGAGGGCCGGACCGGGGAGCTGTTTTTT. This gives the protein CASSSLREGRTGELFF.

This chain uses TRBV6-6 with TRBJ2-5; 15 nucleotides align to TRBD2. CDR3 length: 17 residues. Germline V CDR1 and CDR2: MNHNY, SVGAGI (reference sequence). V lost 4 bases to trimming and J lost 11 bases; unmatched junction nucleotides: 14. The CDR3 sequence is CASSSGLAGGPGNEQYF. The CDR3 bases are TGTGCCAGCAGTTCAGGACTAGCGGGAGGGCCTGGAAATGAGCAGTACTTC.

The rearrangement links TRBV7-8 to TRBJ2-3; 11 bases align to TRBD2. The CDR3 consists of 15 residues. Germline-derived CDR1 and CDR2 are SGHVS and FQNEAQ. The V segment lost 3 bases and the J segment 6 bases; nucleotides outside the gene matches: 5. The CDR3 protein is CASSFTSGSADTQYF. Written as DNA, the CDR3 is TGTGCCAGCAGCTTTACTAGCGGGAGCGCGGATACGCAGTATTTT.

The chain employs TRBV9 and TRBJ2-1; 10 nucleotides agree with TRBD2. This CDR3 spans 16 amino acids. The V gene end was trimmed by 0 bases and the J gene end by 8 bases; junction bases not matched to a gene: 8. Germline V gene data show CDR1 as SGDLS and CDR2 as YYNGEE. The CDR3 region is CASSVGPAGGFHEQFF. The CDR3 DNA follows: TGTGCCAGCAGCGTAGGCCCAGCGGGAGGGTTCCATGAGCAGTTCTTC.

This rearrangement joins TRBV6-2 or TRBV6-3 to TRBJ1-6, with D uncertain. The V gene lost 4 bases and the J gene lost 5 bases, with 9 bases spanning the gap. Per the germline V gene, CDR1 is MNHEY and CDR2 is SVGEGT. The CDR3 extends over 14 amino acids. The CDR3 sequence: CASSSMGDNSPLHF. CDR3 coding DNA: TGTGCCAGCAGTTCTATGGGTGATAATTCACCCCTCCACTTT.

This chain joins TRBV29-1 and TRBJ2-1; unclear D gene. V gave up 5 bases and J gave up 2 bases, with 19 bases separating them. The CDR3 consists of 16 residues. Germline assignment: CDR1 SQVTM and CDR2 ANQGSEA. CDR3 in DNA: TGCAGCGTTAAGTTGATGGGCGGCCACACCTACAATGAGCAGTTCTTC. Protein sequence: CSVKLMGGHTYNEQFF.

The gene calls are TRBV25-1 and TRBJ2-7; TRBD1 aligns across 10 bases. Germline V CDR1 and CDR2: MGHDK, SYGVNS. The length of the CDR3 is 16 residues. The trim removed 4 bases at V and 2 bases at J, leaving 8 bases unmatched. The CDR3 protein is CASSAAGTGVTYEQYF. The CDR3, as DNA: TGTGCCAGCAGTGCCGCTGGGACAGGGGTTACCTACGAGCAGTACTTC.